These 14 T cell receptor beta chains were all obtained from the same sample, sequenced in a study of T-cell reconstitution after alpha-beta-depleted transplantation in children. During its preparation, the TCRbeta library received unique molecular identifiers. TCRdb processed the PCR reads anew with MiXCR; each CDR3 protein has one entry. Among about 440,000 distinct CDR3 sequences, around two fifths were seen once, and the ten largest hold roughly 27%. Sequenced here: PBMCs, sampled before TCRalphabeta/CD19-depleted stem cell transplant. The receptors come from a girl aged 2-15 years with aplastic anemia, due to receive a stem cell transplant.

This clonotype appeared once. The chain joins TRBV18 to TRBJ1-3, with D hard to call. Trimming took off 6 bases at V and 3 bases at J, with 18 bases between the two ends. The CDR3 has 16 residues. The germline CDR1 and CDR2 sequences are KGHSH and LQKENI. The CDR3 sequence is CASSFAGGRSGNTIYF. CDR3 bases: TGTGCCAGCTCTTTCGCCGGAGGGAGAAGTGGAAACACCATATATTTT.

Here the CDR3 reads CASSAADRAASNQPQHF. The CDR3 coding sequence is TGTGCCAGCAGCGCGGCGGACAGGGCCGCTAGCAATCAGCCCCAGCATTTT. V gene TRBV9 combines with J gene TRBJ1-5; 8 bases align to TRBD1. V was clipped by 3 bases and J by 0 bases; unmatched bases: 8. In germline, CDR1 is SGDLS, CDR2 YYNGEE. The CDR3 length is 17 residues.

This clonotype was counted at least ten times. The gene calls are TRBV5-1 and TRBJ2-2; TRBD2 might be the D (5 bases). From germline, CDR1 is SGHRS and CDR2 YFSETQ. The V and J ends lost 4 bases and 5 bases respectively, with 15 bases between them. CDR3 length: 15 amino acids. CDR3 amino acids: CASSLDLRVTGELFF. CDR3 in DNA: TGCGCCAGCAGCCTGGACCTGAGGGTTACCGGGGAGCTGTTTTTT.

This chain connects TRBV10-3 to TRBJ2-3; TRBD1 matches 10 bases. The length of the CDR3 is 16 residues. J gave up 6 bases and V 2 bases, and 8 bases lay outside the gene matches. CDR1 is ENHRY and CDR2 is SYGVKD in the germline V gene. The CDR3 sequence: CAISEGDRGLGDTQYF. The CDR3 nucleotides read TGTGCCATCAGTGAGGGAGACAGGGGGCTGGGGGATACGCAGTATTTT.

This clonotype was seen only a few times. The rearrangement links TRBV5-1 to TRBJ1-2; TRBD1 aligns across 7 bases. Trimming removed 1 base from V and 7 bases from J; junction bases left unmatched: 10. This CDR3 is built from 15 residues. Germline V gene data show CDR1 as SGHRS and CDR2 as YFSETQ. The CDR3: CASSLLTGTASGYTF. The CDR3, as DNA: TGCGCCAGCAGCTTGCTAACCGGGACAGCATCTGGCTACACCTTC. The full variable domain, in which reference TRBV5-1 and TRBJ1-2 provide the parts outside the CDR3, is KAGVTQTPRYLIKTRGQQVTLSCSPISGHRSVSWYQQTPGQGLQFLFEYFSETQRNKGNFPGRFSGRQFSNSRSEMNVSTLELGDSALYLCASSLLTGTASGYTFGSGTRLTVV.

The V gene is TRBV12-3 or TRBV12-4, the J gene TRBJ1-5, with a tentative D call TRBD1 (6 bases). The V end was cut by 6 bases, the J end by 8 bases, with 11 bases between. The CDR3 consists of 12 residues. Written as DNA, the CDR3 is TGTGCCAGCAGAACAGGGATGAAGCCCCAGCATTTT. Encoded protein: CASRTGMKPQHF.

CDR3 sequence (DNA): TGTGCCAGCAGCCGACAGTCGGGACAAGAGACCCAGTACTTC. Protein: CASSRQSGQETQYF. This chain uses TRBV14 with TRBJ2-5; D may be TRBD1 or TRBD2 (5 bases each). Trimming pared 4 bases from V and 2 bases from J, leaving 11 bases between. The CDR3 totals 14 residues. CDR1 is SGHDN and CDR2 is FVKESK in the germline V gene.

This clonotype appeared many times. The CDR3 region is CASSLQGYTGELFF. CDR3 nucleotide sequence: TGTGCCAGCAGTCTCCAGGGATACACCGGGGAGCTGTTTTTT. The chain uses TRBV25-1 and TRBJ2-2; a weak D match, TRBD1 (5 bases). Deletions cut 5 bases from V and 3 bases from J, with 10 bases between. Germline V gives CDR1 MGHDK, CDR2 SYGVNS. The CDR3 consists of 14 residues.

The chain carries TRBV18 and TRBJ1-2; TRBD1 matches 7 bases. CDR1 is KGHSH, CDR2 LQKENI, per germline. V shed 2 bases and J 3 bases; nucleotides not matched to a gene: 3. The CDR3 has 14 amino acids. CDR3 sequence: CASSPDQGDYGYTF. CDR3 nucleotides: TGTGCCAGCTCACCAGACCAGGGGGACTATGGCTACACCTTC.

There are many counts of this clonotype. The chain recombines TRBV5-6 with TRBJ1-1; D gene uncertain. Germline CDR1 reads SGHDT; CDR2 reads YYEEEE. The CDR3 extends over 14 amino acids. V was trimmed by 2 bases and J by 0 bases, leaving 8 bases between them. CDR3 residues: CASSFLRLNTEAFF. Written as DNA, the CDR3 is TGTGCCAGCAGCTTCCTCCGGTTGAACACTGAAGCTTTCTTT.

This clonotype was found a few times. In DNA form, the CDR3 reads TGTGCCAGCACCTACGGCGGTTCCTTCAATCAGCCCCAGCATTTT. This translates into CASTYGGSFNQPQHF. The chain combines TRBV28 with TRBJ1-5; D is unresolved. V lost 7 bases to trimming and J lost 3 bases, with 16 bases between them. Germline-derived CDR1 and CDR2 are MDHEN and SYDVKM. This CDR3 contains 15 residues.

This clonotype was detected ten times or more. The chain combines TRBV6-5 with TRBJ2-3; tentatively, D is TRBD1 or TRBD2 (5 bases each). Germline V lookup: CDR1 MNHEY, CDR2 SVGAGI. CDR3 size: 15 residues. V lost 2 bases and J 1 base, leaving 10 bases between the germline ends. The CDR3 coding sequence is TGTGCCAGCAGTTACGGGACGGCCCGCACAGATACGCAGTATTTT. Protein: CASSYGTARTDTQYF.

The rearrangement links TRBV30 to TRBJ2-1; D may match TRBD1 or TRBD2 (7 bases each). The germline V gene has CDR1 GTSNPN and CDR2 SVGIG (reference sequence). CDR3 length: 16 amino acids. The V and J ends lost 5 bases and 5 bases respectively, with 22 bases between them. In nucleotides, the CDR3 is TGTGCCTGGGGGGGGGTAGGGGGCCAAGTAAACAATGAGCAGTTCTTC. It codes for CAWGGVGGQVNNEQFF.

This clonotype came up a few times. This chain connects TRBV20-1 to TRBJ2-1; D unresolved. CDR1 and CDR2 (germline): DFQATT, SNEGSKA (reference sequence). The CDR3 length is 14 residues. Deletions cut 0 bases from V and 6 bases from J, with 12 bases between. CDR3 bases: TGCAGTGCTAGAGATCTCTCTGTGGTCAATGAGCAGTTCTTC. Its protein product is CSARDLSVVNEQFF.